This T cell receptor (beta chain) appears in the sequencing data of a study of kidney transplant recipient with SARS-CoV-2 infection. V dropped 5 bases and J dropped 4 bases, with 23 bases sitting between them. The CDR3 covers 17 residues. Germline V lookup: CDR1 SGHNT, CDR2 YENEEA. In TCRdb, the reads were re-called with MiXCR into one record per CDR3 protein. Counted here are approximately 250,000 distinct CDR3 sequences, under 35% occurring once; the ten biggest clones make up around 7.8%. This clonotype was observed at least ten times. The clonotype comes from a male patient between 25 and 39 years old who had COVID-19 and was a kidney transplant recipient. The T cells may come from the graft donor. V gene TRBV11-3 combines with J gene TRBJ1-2, with D possibly being TRBD1 (5 bases). The source material was a blood sample, sampled at baseline and on approximately day 120 from a kidney transplant recipient. CDR3 sequence (DNA): TGTGCCAGCAGCGGAGGACACGATCTCGGAAAGACCTATGGCTACACCTTC. Translating it yields CASSGGHDLGKTYGYTF.